In this sample, the clone carrying this T cell receptor (beta chain) turned up many times. What it binds is not known. It was via CD45RO/CCR7/CD25/CD127/CD95/CD27 that CD4+ naive, central memory, regulatory and stem cell-like memory cells were sorted. These data come from a study of beta chain features in type 1 diabetes. For the study at large: Examination of sorted cells across all samples involved 98,000,000 or so cells. General study results and limits: PCR may have favored shorter templates equally in patients and controls. The study found moderately but significantly shorter TCRB CDR3s in all four CD4+ subsets of Type 1 diabetes patients.

V shed 6 bases and J shed 3 bases, with 14 bases lying between them. CDR3 length: 14 residues. The germline CDR1 and CDR2 sequences are MDHEN and SYDVKM. What was sequenced were expressed TCRB transcripts, since all of the isolated RNA had been reverse transcribed. Regulatory, naive and central memory T cell samples averaged approximately 3.9 million reads. The data were produced by immunoSEQ multiplex PCR, yet TCRdb's version contains in-frame clones alone and is incomplete. The data show about 340,000 clones, roughly 8.8% seen once. The V and J genes are TRBV28 and TRBJ1-2; a weak D match, TRBD1 (6 bases). This clonotype was obtained from a man aged 30 to 39 with type 1 diabetes. The material sequenced was central memory CD4+ T cells from blood. The DNA for the CDR3 is TGTGCCAGCAGCTCCTCGTCAGGGGACTATGGCTACACCTTC. Its translation: CASSSSSGDYGYTF.